Below, 2 T cell receptor beta chains from the same sample are listed, as sequenced in a study of T cell clonality in common variable immunodeficiency. Their antigen targets remain unknown. Profiling relied on immunoSEQ multiplex PCR, and the TCRdb table lists in-frame clones only, not all of them. The sample contains about 28,000 clones, none of them singletons. General study findings and limits: In common variable immunodeficiency, TCR beta chains reportedly carried fewer deletions and N-nucleotide insertions.

Sample: peripheral blood mononuclear cells. These receptors were collected from a human donor with common variable immunodeficiency.

This clone was counted a few times. The read ends 3 residues shy of where the CDR3 ends; the end is completed using the germline J gene. The rearrangement uses TRBV20-1 and TRBJ2-1; 10 bases line up with TRBD2. The CDR3 is 18 residues long. V lost 1 base, J lost 8 bases, and 17 bases stayed unmatched. Germline CDR1 DFQATT, CDR2 SNEGSKA (reference sequence). Partial CDR3 DNA: TGCAGTGCTAGAGTTTGGCTAGCGGGAGTTCAAAGGACGGATGAG. This gives the protein CSARVWLAGVQRTDE. The full CDR3 protein is CSARVWLAGVQRTDEQFF.

Many counts were recorded for this clone. The sequenced fragment ends 3 residues before the CDR3 boundary, so the rest is inferred from the germline J gene. This chain joins TRBV5-1 and TRBJ2-7; D possibly corresponds to TRBD2 (6 bases). The CDR3 extends over 16 amino acids. Trimming stripped 0 bases from V and 1 base from J, with 14 bases between. The V gene's germline CDR1 is SGHRS and CDR2 YFSETQ. The CDR3 sequence: CASSLGLSGPSYEQYF. CDR3 bases read: TGCGCCAGCAGCTTGGGACTTAGCGGCCCGTCCTACGAG.